A single sample gave rise to the 32 T cell receptor beta chains below, sequenced in a study of T cell responses to AZD1222 COVID-19 vaccine. Using immunoSEQ multiplex PCR, the repertoire was profiled, and TCRdb retains in-frame clones only, with some absent. The table records about 96,000 clones, around 90% of them present only once. The sample was peripheral blood, taken on day 0 of AZD1222 vaccination. These receptors were collected from an adult in good health.

The chain employs TRBV6-2 or TRBV6-3 and TRBJ2-6; 7 positions agree with TRBD1. V lost 5 bases to trimming and J lost 4 bases; unmatched junction nucleotides: 11. CDR3 size: 17 residues. Per germline, CDR1 MNHEY and CDR2 SVGEGT. The CDR3 DNA reads TGTGCCAGCAGTCCCAGACAGGGTAAAAGCGGGGCCAACGTCCTGACTTTC. Its translation: CASSPRQGKSGANVLTF.

This chain joins TRBV28 and TRBJ2-7, with 10 bases aligning to TRBD2. CDR1 is MDHEN and CDR2 is SYDVKM in the germline V gene. The CDR3 is 16 residues long. The trim removed 5 bases at V and 4 bases at J, leaving 11 bases unmatched. DNA of the CDR3: TGTGCCAGCAGTACCCTGGGAGCGGGAGGGGGGTACGAGCAGTACTTC. Translation: CASSTLGAGGGYEQYF.

V gene TRBV28 combines with J gene TRBJ1-5; tentative D call: TRBD1 (5 bases). Germline lookup yields CDR1 MDHEN and CDR2 SYDVKM. CDR3 length: 14 amino acids. V was clipped by 9 bases and J by 3 bases, with 15 bases between them. CDR3 in DNA: TGTGCCAGTCGGTCGGGGGGAACCAATCAGCCCCAGCATTTT. Encoded protein: CASRSGGTNQPQHF.

The V gene is TRBV7-2, the J gene TRBJ1-1, with 7 positions matching TRBD1. CDR3 length: 15 amino acids. The germline CDR1 and CDR2 sequences are SGHTA and FQGNSA. Losses at the gene ends were 1 base for V and 11 bases for J; bases not matched to a gene: 13. For the CDR3, the DNA is TGTGCCAGCAGCTTAGGGTTCTCGGCAGGGGGTTTTGCTTTCTTT. It translates to CASSLGFSAGGFAFF.

This clone was seen a single time. V usage is TRBV9 and J usage is TRBJ2-2; TRBD2 matches 8 bases. The CDR3 is 16 amino acids. With 2 bases clipped from V and 1 base from J, the junction kept 4 bases outside the gene matches. The V gene's germline CDR1 is SGDLS and CDR2 YYNGEE. The CDR3 bases are TGTGCCAGCAGCGTTATTGCGGGAGGGAACACCGGGGAGCTGTTTTTT. It encodes CASSVIAGGNTGELFF.

The V call is TRBV15, the J call TRBJ2-7; D might be TRBD2 (6 bases). V lost 1 base to trimming and J lost 2 bases, with 12 bases between them. The germline CDR1 and CDR2 sequences are LNHNV and YYDKDF (reference sequence). This CDR3 region has 15 residues. The CDR3 DNA reads TGTGCCACCAGCAGAGCCCGGGACTCCCCCTACGAGCAGTACTTC. It translates to CATSRARDSPYEQYF.

This chain connects TRBV6-4 to TRBJ1-1; 9 nucleotides line up with TRBD1. The CDR3 extends over 16 amino acids. From germline, CDR1 is MRHNA and CDR2 SNTAGT. Trimming cost V 0 bases and J 3 bases; bases outside gene matches: 5. CDR3 region: CASSDSPGQGHTEAFF. For the CDR3, the DNA is TGTGCCAGCAGTGACTCCCCGGGACAGGGACACACTGAAGCTTTCTTT.

The chain employs TRBV7-2 and TRBJ1-6; TRBD1 matches 8 bases. Germline trimming cut 4 bases from V and 10 bases from J; bases unmatched to any gene: 15. This CDR3 is built from 17 residues. Germline V CDR1 and CDR2: SGHTA, FQGNSA. CDR3 loop: CASSSLGLNRGSSPLHF. In DNA, the CDR3 is TGTGCCAGCAGCTCCTTAGGGCTCAACAGGGGGAGCTCACCCCTCCACTTT.

The gene calls are TRBV5-1 and TRBJ2-2, with 7 bases fitting TRBD2. Germline trimming cut 4 bases from V and 7 bases from J; bases unmatched to any gene: 19. The CDR3 consists of 18 residues. The germline gives CDR1 SGHRS, CDR2 YFSETQ. The CDR3 protein is CASSRHSGAGEGFGELFF. Written as DNA, the CDR3 is TGCGCCAGCAGCAGACACTCCGGGGCGGGAGAAGGGTTCGGGGAGCTGTTTTTT.

V and J are TRBV9 and TRBJ2-2; the match to TRBD2 covers 12 bases. Germline V gene lookup returns CDR1 SGDLS and CDR2 YYNGEE. After removal of 4 bases from V and 4 bases from J, the junction contained 5 bases not matched to a gene. The CDR3 has 16 residues. CDR3 protein: CASSTLTSGSTGELFF. The CDR3 region has the DNA TGTGCCAGCAGCACACTGACTAGCGGGAGCACCGGGGAGCTGTTTTTT.

The V gene is TRBV30, the J gene TRBJ2-7, with 14 bases lining up with TRBD2. The CDR3 is 13 amino acids. Trimming at V came to 7 bases and at J to 6 bases, leaving 5 bases not matched to a gene. Looked up from germline, CDR1 is GTSNPN and CDR2 is SVGIG (reference sequence). The CDR3 DNA follows: TGTGCCTTGCGACTAGCGGGAGGGCTCGAGCAGTACTTC. This translates into CALRLAGGLEQYF. Drawing the rest from reference TRBV30 and TRBJ2-7, the complete variable domain is SQTIHQWPATLVQPVGSPLSLECTVEGTSNPNLYWYRQAAGRGLQLLFYSVGIGQISSEVPQNLSASRPQDRQFILSSKKLLLSDSGFYLCALRLAGGLEQYFGPGTRLTVT.

The chain joins TRBV7-2 to TRBJ2-7; 7 positions match TRBD1. In germline, CDR1 is SGHTA, CDR2 FQGNSA. V lost 6 bases, J lost 6 bases, and 14 bases stayed unmatched. The CDR3 loop spans 15 amino acids. CDR3 residues: CASRVTTGILGEQYF. DNA for the CDR3: TGTGCCAGCAGAGTAACGACAGGGATCTTGGGCGAGCAGTACTTC.

The J gene is TRBJ1-1, the V gene TRBV7-9; D possibly corresponds to TRBD1 (5 bases). This CDR3 is built from 13 residues. Trimming cost V 1 base and J 8 bases, with 11 bases left between them. CDR1 SEHNR and CDR2 FQNEAQ come from the germline V gene (reference sequence). The CDR3 DNA reads TGTGCCAGCAGCTTAGAGGGGCCGGCGGAAGCTTTCTTT. As protein: CASSLEGPAEAFF.

This clone was detected only once. This chain joins TRBV6-2 or TRBV6-3 and TRBJ2-7, with 11 bases aligning to TRBD1. CDR1 is MNHEY and CDR2 is SVGEGT in the germline V gene. Trimming at V came to 3 bases and at J to 3 bases, leaving 4 bases not matched to a gene. This CDR3 contains 15 residues. The CDR3: CASSYEGTGGYEQYF. CDR3 DNA sequence: TGTGCCAGCAGTTATGAAGGGACAGGGGGCTACGAGCAGTACTTC.

This rearrangement joins TRBV10-3 to TRBJ2-1; D ambiguous. This CDR3 contains 15 residues. Germline CDR1 ENHRY, CDR2 SYGVKD. V was clipped by 3 bases and J by 5 bases, with 14 bases between them. The CDR3 loop is CAISDPQTMHNEQFF. For the CDR3, the DNA is TGTGCCATCAGTGACCCACAGACCATGCACAATGAGCAGTTCTTC.

This rearrangement joins TRBV19 to TRBJ1-5; D uncertain. Looked up from germline, CDR1 is LNHDA and CDR2 is SQIVND (reference sequence). The V and J ends lost 7 bases and 0 bases respectively, with 16 bases between them. The CDR3 spans 16 residues. CDR3 in DNA: TGTGCCAGTACCACGCGCGGGTGGAATAGCAATCAGCCCCAGCATTTT. It yields the protein CASTTRGWNSNQPQHF. Using reference TRBV19 and TRBJ1-5 for the parts outside the CDR3, the full variable domain is DGGITQSPKYLFRKEGQNVTLSCEQNLNHDAMYWYRQDPGQGLRLIYYSQIVNDFQKGDIAEGYSVSREKKESFPLTVTSAQKNPTAFYLCASTTRGWNSNQPQHFGDGTRLSIL.

The J gene is TRBJ1-1, the V gene TRBV6-6, with unresolved D. V was pared by 6 bases and J by 4 bases, with 15 bases between. The CDR3 loop spans 14 amino acids. Germline V gene data show CDR1 as MNHNY and CDR2 as SVGAGI (reference sequence). CDR3 nucleotides: TGTGCCAGCAGCCCAGACCGGCTGAGCACTGAAGCTTTCTTT. Amino acid sequence: CASSPDRLSTEAFF.

V and J are TRBV4-1 and TRBJ2-7; D not resolved. The V gene lost 3 bases and the J gene lost 3 bases, with 9 bases spanning the gap. Germline values: CDR1 MGHRA, CDR2 YSYEKL. The length of the CDR3 is 13 residues. CDR3 sequence reads: CASSQGGRYEQYF. The CDR3 DNA follows: TGCGCCAGCAGCCAGGGCGGACGCTACGAGCAGTACTTC.

The chain is built from TRBV5-6 and TRBJ2-1, with 7 bases lining up with TRBD2. CDR3 size: 16 residues. Germline CDR1 SGHDT, CDR2 YYEEEE. V gave up 1 base and J gave up 0 bases; unmatched junction bases: 4. CDR3 amino acids: CASSLFGGSSYNEQFF. DNA for the CDR3: TGTGCCAGCAGCTTGTTCGGGGGGAGCTCCTACAATGAGCAGTTCTTC.

The chain recombines TRBV19 with TRBJ1-3, with D hard to call. This CDR3 has 13 amino acids. Deletions cut 10 bases from V and 3 bases from J, with 13 bases between. CDR1 is LNHDA and CDR2 is SQIVND in the germline V gene (reference sequence). CDR3 coding DNA: TGTGCCACCGGGATAATCAGTGGAAACACCATATATTTT. Residues: CATGIISGNTIYF.

The chain combines TRBV4-1 with TRBJ2-7; TRBD1 might be the D (5 bases). V was trimmed by 1 base and J by 8 bases, leaving 9 bases between them. The CDR3 has 12 residues. From germline, CDR1 is MGHRA and CDR2 YSYEKL. This chain's CDR3 is CASSQVGVKQYF. Written as DNA, the CDR3 is TGCGCCAGCAGCCAAGTAGGGGTAAAGCAGTACTTC.

The gene calls are TRBV28 and TRBJ1-5; D unclear. Germline lookup yields CDR1 MDHEN and CDR2 SYDVKM. The CDR3 extends over 13 amino acids. The CDR3 loop is CASETVRDSPQHF. In nucleotides, the CDR3 is TGTGCGTCGGAGACGGTTCGGGATTCGCCCCAGCATTTT.

The rearrangement joins TRBV11-1 to TRBJ2-7; 9 nucleotides match TRBD2. CDR3 length: 15 residues. The germline V gene has CDR1 SGHAT and CDR2 FQDESV (reference sequence). The V and J ends lost 4 bases and 2 bases, in that order; junction bases with no gene match: 6. CDR3 bases: TGTGCCAGCAGCTCGACTAGCGGCCCAACCTACGAGCAGTACTTC. Its translation: CASSSTSGPTYEQYF.

This clone appeared once. This chain links TRBV28 with TRBJ1-6; 7 nucleotides align to TRBD1. The CDR3 runs 14 residues. The J segment lost 8 bases and the V segment lost 6 bases, leaving 7 bases of the junction unmatched. Per germline, CDR1 MDHEN and CDR2 SYDVKM. The CDR3 sequence is CASRPTGWDSPLHF. In DNA, the CDR3 is TGTGCCAGCAGGCCGACAGGGTGGGATTCACCCCTCCACTTT.

The chain is built from TRBV6-5 and TRBJ1-6, with a weak D call TRBD1 (5 bases). This CDR3 region has 15 residues. Germline V lookup: CDR1 MNHEY, CDR2 SVGAGI. Trimming pared 0 bases from V and 10 bases from J, leaving 13 bases between. The CDR3: CASSYSVQGRSPLHF. The DNA for the CDR3 is TGTGCCAGCAGTTACTCGGTGCAGGGAAGATCACCCCTCCACTTT.

The chain has TRBV28 and TRBJ1-2, with D perhaps TRBD1 (6 bases). V lost 11 bases and J 5 bases, leaving 18 bases between the germline ends. The germline V gene has CDR1 MDHEN and CDR2 SYDVKM. The CDR3 runs 13 residues. CDR3: CASLTGGFYGYTF. The CDR3 nucleotides read TGTGCCTCCCTTACTGGGGGCTTTTATGGCTACACCTTC.

The rearrangement joins TRBV28 to TRBJ2-1; 7 nucleotides agree with TRBD1. From germline, CDR1 is MDHEN and CDR2 SYDVKM. The CDR3 loop spans 17 amino acids. V lost 3 bases and J lost 1; bases outside the gene matches: 9. CDR3 in amino acids: CASSFLGPGQSYNEQFF. The CDR3 bases are TGTGCCAGCAGTTTCTTAGGGCCGGGACAGTCCTACAATGAGCAGTTCTTC.

This clone was counted only a few times. The V call is TRBV7-2, the J call TRBJ1-2; no firm D call. The CDR3 extends over 14 amino acids. Germline CDR1 reads SGHTA; CDR2 reads FQGNSA. V lost 1 base and J lost 1, with 7 bases in between. The CDR3 DNA follows: TGTGCCAGCAGCTTAGAGGCGGTTAACTATGGCTACACCTTC. Translating it yields CASSLEAVNYGYTF. Looking up the rest from reference TRBV7-2 and TRBJ1-2 gives the full variable domain: GAGVSQSPSNKVTEKGKDVELRCDPISGHTALYWYRQSLGQGLEFLIYFQGNSAPDKSGLPSDRFSAERTGGSVSTLTIQRTQQEDSAVYLCASSLEAVNYGYTFGSGTRLTVV.

This clone occurred a few times. The V and J genes are TRBV4-2 and TRBJ2-1, with 9 bases that match TRBD2. The J segment lost 6 bases and the V segment lost 4 bases, leaving 13 bases of the junction unmatched. This CDR3 comprises 17 residues. Germline V gene sequence: CDR1 LGHNA, CDR2 YNFKEQ. The CDR3 region is CASSPLGAGGWGNEQFF. The CDR3 region has the DNA TGTGCCAGCAGCCCCCTCGGGGCGGGAGGGTGGGGCAATGAGCAGTTCTTC.

The genes are TRBV19 and TRBJ2-2; the match to TRBD2 covers 9 bases. CDR3 size: 15 residues. Germline V gene sequence: CDR1 LNHDA, CDR2 SQIVND (reference sequence). With V trimmed by 4 bases and J by 5 bases, 5 bases remained unmatched. The CDR3 DNA is TGTGCCAGTAGTAGTATAGCGGGAGATACCGGGGAGCTGTTTTTT. Its protein is CASSSIAGDTGELFF.

To note about this clone: Other DNA sequences in this sample translate to the same CDR3. The rearrangement uses TRBV4-1 and TRBJ1-2; maybe TRBD1 (6 bases). CDR3 length: 15 residues. The V and J ends lost 0 bases and 3 bases respectively, with 11 bases between them. CDR1 is MGHRA and CDR2 is YSYEKL in the germline V gene. The CDR3 nucleotides are TGCGCCAGCAGCCAAGATAGGGGGGCGGACTATGGCTACACCTTC. Amino acids: CASSQDRGADYGYTF.

The chain joins TRBV7-2 to TRBJ1-1; D gene ambiguous. Trimming took 0 bases from V and 6 from J, leaving 2 bases between them. The CDR3 is made up of 11 amino acids. The germline CDR1 and CDR2 sequences are SGHTA and FQGNSA. Here the CDR3 reads CASSLAPEAFF. Written as DNA, the CDR3 is TGTGCCAGCAGCTTAGCGCCTGAAGCTTTCTTT.